This T cell receptor beta chain was captured in a study of beta chain features in type 1 diabetes. Study in general: No patient-donor differences in age, gender, total cells or subset yield. Across the samples, 90 million to 120 million sorted cells were examined in total.

Markers CD45RO/CCR7/CD25/CD127/CD95/CD27 served to sort CD4+ naive, central memory, regulatory and stem cell-like memory cells. Regarding the study as a whole: PCR might pick shorter templates more often, in the same way for patients and controls. Within each of all four CD4+ subsets, Type 1 diabetes patients had TCRB CDR3s that were moderately but significantly shorter.

The germline gives CDR1 ENHRY, CDR2 SYGVKD. With V trimmed by 10 bases and J by 0 bases, 7 bases remained unmatched. The CDR3 spans 14 residues. This clone was recorded at least ten times. The target antigen is unknown. Reverse transcribing all isolated RNA meant expressed TCRB transcripts were sequenced. This table comes from immunoSEQ multiplex PCR, and its TCRdb copy is limited to in-frame clones, with some not included. The sample shows 400,000 or so clones, over 8.5% of them seen only once. The gene calls are TRBV10-3 and TRBJ2-3; TRBD2 matches at 7 bases. The sequence derives from a man younger than 45 with type 1 diabetes. Sequenced input: central memory CD4+ T cells from blood. CDR3 nucleotide sequence: TGTGCCACCCAGGCGGGAGTTAGCACAGATACGCAGTATTTT. Translation: CATQAGVSTDTQYF.